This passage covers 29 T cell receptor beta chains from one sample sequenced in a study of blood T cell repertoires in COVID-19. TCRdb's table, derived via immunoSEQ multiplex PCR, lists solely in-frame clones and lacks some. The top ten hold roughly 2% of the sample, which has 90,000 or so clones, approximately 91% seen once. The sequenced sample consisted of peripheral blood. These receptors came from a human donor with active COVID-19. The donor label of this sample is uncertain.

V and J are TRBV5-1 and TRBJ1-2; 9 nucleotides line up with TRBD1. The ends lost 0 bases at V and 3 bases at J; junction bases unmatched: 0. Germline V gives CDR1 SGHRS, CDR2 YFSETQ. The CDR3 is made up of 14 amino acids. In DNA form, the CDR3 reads TGCGCCAGCAGCTTGGGGACAGGGGACTATGGCTACACCTTC. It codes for CASSLGTGDYGYTF. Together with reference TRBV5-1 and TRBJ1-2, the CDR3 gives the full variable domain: KAGVTQTPRYLIKTRGQQVTLSCSPISGHRSVSWYQQTPGQGLQFLFEYFSETQRNKGNFPGRFSGRQFSNSRSEMNVSTLELGDSALYLCASSLGTGDYGYTFGSGTRLTVV.

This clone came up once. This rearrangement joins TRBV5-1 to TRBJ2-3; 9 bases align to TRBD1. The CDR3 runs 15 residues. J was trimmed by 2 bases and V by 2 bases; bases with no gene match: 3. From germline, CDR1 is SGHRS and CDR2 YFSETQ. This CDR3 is CASSFTGGYTDTQYF. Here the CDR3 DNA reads TGCGCCAGCAGCTTTACAGGGGGCTACACAGATACGCAGTATTTT. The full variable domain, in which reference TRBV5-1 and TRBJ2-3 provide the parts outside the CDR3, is KAGVTQTPRYLIKTRGQQVTLSCSPISGHRSVSWYQQTPGQGLQFLFEYFSETQRNKGNFPGRFSGRQFSNSRSEMNVSTLELGDSALYLCASSFTGGYTDTQYFGPGTRLTVL.

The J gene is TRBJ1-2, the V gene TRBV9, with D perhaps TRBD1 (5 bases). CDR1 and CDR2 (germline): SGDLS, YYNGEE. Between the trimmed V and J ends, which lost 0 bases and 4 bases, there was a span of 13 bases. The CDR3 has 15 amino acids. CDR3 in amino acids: CASSVGAGSSYGYTF. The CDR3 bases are TGTGCCAGCAGCGTAGGGGCAGGGTCTAGCTATGGCTACACCTTC.

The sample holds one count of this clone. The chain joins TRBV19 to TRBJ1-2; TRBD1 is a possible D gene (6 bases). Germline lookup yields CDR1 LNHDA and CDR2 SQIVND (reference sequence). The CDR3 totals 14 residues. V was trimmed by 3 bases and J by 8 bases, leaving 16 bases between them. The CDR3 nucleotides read TGTGCCAGTAGTATTGGGCAGGGGTCAAGGGGCTACACCTTC. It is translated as CASSIGQGSRGYTF.

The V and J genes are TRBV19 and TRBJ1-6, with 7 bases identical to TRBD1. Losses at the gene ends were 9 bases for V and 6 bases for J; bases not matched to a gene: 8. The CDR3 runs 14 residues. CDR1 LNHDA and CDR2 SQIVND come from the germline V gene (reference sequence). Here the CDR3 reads CASRGTALNSPLHF. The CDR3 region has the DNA TGTGCCAGCCGAGGGACAGCCCTTAATTCACCCCTCCACTTT.

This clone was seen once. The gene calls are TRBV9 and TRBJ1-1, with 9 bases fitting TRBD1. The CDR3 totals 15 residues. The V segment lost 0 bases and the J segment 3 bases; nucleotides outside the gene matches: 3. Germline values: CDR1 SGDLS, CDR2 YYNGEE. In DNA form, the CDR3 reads TGTGCCAGCAGCGTAGGGGACAGGGTTTACACTGAAGCTTTCTTT. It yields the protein CASSVGDRVYTEAFF. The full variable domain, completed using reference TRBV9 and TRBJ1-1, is DSGVTQTPKHLITATGQRVTLRCSPRSGDLSVYWYQQSLDQGLQFLIQYYNGEERAKGNILERFSAQQFPDLHSELNLSSLELGDSALYFCASSVGDRVYTEAFFGQGTRLTVV.

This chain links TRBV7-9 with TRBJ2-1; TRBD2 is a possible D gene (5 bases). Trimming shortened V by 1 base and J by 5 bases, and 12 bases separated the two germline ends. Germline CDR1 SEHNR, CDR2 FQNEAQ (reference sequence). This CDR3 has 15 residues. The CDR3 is CASSLGTHSNNEQFF. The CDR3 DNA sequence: TGTGCCAGCAGCTTAGGGACTCACTCTAACAATGAGCAGTTCTTC. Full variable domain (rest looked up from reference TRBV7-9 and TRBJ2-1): DTGVSQNPRHKITKRGQNVTFRCDPISEHNRLYWYRQTLGQGPEFLTYFQNEAQLEKSRLLSDRFSAERPKGSFSTLEIQRTEQGDSAMYLCASSLGTHSNNEQFFGPGTRLTVL.

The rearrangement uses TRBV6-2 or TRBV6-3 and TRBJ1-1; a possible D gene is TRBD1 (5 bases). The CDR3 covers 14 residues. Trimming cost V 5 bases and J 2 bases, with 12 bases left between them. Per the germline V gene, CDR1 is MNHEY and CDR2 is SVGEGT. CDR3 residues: CASSVRERNTEAFF. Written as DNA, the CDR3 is TGTGCCAGCAGTGTCAGGGAAAGAAACACTGAAGCTTTCTTT.

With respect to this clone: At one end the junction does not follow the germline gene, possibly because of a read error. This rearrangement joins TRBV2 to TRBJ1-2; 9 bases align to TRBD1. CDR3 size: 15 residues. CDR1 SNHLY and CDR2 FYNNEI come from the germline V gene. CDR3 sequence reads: CASRRDRAYQNPLQF. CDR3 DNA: TGTGCCAGCAGGCGGGACAGGGCGTACCAAAACCCACTTCAATTC.

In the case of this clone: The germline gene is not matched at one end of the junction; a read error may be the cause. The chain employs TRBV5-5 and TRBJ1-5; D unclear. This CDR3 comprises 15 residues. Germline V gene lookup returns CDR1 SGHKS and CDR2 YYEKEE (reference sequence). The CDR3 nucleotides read TGTGCCAGCAGCTTGGCCGTTCCCACTAGTCAGGCCCAGCATTTT. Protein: CASSLAVPTSQAQHF.

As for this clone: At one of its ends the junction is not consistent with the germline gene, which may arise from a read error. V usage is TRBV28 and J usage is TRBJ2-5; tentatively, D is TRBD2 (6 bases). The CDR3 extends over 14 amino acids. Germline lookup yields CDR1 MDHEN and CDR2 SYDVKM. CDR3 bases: TGTGCCAGCAGTTTATCGCGGGGCCAAGCGACCCAGTACTTC. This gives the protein CASSLSRGQATQYF.

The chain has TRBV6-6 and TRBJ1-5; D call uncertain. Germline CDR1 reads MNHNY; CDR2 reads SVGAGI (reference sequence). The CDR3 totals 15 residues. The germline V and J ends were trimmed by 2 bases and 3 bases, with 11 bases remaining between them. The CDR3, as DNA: TGTGCCAGCAGTTACCGGGAGGGATACAATCAGCCCCAGCATTTT. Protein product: CASSYREGYNQPQHF.

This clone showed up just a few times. The DNA for the CDR3 is TGTGCCAGCAGTGTAATGAGGTTCCGGAGCTCCTATAATTCACCCCTCCACTTT. Its translation: CASSVMRFRSSYNSPLHF. The rearrangement links TRBV6-4 to TRBJ1-6; D gene unclear. CDR1 and CDR2 (germline): MRHNA, SNTAGT. This CDR3 has 18 amino acids. V lost 4 bases and J 0 bases, leaving 16 bases between the germline ends.

The CDR3 bases are TGTGCCAGCAGCCAGGTCTTTGGACAGGGGAACACTGAAGCTTTCTTT. This codes for CASSQVFGQGNTEAFF. The chain links TRBV3-1 (or the pseudogene TRBV3-2) to TRBJ1-1, with 8 bases lining up with TRBD1. Trimming at V came to 3 bases and at J to 1 base, leaving 7 bases not matched to a gene. Germline-derived CDR1 and CDR2 are LGHDT and YNNKEL (reference sequence). The CDR3 has 16 residues.

CDR3 coding DNA: TGTGCCAGCAGCTCTCGGACAACAACTAATGAAAAACTGTTTTTT. Amino acids: CASSSRTTTNEKLFF. V usage is TRBV7-2 and J usage is TRBJ1-4; possible D gene TRBD1, 5 bases. CDR1 and CDR2 (germline): SGHTA, FQGNSA. The CDR3 has 15 residues. V dropped 4 bases and J dropped 0 bases, with 9 bases sitting between them.

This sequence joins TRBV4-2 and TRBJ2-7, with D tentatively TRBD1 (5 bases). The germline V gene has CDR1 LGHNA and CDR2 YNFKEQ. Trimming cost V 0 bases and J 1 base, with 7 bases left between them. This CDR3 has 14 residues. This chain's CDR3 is CASSQDRDSYEQYF. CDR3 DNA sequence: TGTGCCAGCAGCCAAGACAGGGATTCCTACGAGCAGTACTTC.

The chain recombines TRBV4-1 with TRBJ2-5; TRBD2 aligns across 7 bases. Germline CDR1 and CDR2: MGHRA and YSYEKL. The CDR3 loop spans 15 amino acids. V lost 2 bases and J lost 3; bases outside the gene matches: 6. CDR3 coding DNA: TGCGCCAGCAGCCAACCTGGACTAGAAAAAGAGACCCAGTACTTC. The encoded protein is CASSQPGLEKETQYF.

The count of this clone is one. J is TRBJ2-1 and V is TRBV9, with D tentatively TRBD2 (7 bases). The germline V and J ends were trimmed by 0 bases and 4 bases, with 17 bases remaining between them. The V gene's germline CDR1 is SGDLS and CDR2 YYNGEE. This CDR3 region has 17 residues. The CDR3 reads CASSVDGGGAGYNEQFF. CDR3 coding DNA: TGTGCCAGCAGCGTAGATGGTGGGGGGGCCGGGTACAATGAGCAGTTCTTC.

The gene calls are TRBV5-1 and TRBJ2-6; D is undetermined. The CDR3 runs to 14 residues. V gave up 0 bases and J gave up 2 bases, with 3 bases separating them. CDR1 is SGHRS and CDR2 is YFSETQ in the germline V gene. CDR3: CASSLATGANVLTF. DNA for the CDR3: TGCGCCAGCAGCTTGGCCACTGGGGCCAACGTCCTGACTTTC.

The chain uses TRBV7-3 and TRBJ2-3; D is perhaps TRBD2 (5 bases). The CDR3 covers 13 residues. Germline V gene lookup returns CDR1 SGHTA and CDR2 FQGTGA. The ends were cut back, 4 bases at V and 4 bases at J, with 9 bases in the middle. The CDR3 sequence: CASSSGLPDTQYF. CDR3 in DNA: TGTGCCAGCAGCTCTGGACTCCCAGATACGCAGTATTTT. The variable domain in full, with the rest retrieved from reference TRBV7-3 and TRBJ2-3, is GAGVSQTPSNKVTEKGKYVELRCDPISGHTALYWYRQSLGQGPEFLIYFQGTGAADDSGLPNDRFFAVRPEGSVSTLKIQRTERGDSAVYLCASSSGLPDTQYFGPGTRLTVL.

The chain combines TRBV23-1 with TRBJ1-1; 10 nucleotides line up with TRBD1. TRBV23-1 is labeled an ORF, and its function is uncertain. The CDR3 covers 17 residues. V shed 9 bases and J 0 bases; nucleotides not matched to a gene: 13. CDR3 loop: CARVPRTGGRMNTEAFF. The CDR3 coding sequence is TGCGCCAGGGTCCCCCGGACAGGGGGAAGGATGAACACTGAAGCTTTCTTT.

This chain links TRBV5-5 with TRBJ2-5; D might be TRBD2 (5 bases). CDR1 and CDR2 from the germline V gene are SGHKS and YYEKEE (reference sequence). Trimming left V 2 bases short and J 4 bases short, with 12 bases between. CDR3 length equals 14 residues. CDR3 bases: TGTGCCAGCAGCTTAGGAGCGGCGGGAGAGACCCAGTACTTC. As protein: CASSLGAAGETQYF.

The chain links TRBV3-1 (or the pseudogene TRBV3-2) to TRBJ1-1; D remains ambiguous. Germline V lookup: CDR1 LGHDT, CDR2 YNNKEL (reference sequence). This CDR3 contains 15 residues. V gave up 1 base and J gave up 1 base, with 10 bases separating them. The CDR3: CASSQGGGWNTEAFF. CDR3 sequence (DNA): TGTGCCAGCAGCCAAGGAGGAGGGTGGAACACTGAAGCTTTCTTT.

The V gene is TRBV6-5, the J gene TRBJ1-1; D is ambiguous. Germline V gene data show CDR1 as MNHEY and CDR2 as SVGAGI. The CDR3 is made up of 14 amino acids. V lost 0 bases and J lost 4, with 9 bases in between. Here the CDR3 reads CASSYSGGSTEAFF. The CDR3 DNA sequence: TGTGCCAGCAGTTACTCAGGAGGAAGCACTGAAGCTTTCTTT.

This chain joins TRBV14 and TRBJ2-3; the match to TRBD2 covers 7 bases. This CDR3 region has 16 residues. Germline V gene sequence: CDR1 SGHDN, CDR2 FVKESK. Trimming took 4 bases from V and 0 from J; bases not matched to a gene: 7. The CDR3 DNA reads TGTGCCAGCAGCCCTTGGACTAGGAGGAGCACAGATACGCAGTATTTT. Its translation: CASSPWTRRSTDTQYF.

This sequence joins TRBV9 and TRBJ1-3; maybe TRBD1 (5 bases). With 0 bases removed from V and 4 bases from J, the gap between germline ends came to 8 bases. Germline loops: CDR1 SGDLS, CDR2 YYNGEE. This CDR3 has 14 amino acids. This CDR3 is CASSVETAGNTIYF. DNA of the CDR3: TGTGCCAGCAGCGTAGAGACAGCCGGAAACACCATATATTTT.

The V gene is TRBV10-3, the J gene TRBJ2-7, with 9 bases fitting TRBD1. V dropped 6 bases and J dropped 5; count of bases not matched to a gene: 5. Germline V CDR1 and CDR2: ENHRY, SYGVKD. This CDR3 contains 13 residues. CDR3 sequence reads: CAIRPGQGDEQYF. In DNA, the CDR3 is TGTGCCATCAGACCGGGACAGGGAGACGAGCAGTACTTC.

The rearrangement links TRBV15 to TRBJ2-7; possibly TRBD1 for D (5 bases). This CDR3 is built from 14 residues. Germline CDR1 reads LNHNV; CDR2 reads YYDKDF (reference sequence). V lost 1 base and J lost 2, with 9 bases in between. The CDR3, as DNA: TGTGCCACCAGCAGAGGGCAGGGCCCCTACGAGCAGTACTTC. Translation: CATSRGQGPYEQYF.

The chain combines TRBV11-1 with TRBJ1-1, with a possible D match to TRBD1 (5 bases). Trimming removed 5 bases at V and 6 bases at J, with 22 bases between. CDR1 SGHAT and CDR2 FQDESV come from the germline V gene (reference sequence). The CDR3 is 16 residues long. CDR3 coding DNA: TGTGCCAGCAGCGACGGGGAGGGGCTCTCCACCCCTGAAGCTTTCTTT. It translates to CASSDGEGLSTPEAFF.